Below, 19 T cell receptor beta chains from the same sample are listed, as sequenced in a study of T cell repertoires in cytomegalovirus infection. For these TCRs, the target antigens are not known. TCRdb used MiXCR to reprocess the reads, holding one entry per CDR3 protein. The table records roughly 990,000 distinct CDR3 sequences, more than 25% of them present only once. Sample: cultured CD8+ T cells from PBMCs, taken from culture after CMV antigen stimulation. The receptors were gathered from a human donor in good health (CMV status not recorded). Some clones in this sample may be carry-over from other donors' samples.

This chain links TRBV7-6 with TRBJ1-1; 9 bases are a match to TRBD1. CDR1 and CDR2 (germline): SGHVS, FNYEAQ. V was clipped by 0 bases and J by 2 bases; unmatched bases: 7. The CDR3 totals 17 residues. The CDR3 sequence: CASSLAGGQGFNTEAFF. The CDR3 DNA reads as TGTGCCAGCAGCTTAGCGGGAGGACAGGGGTTTAACACTGAAGCTTTCTTT.

Worth noting for this clonotype: This clone may be a read error of a much larger clone one base away. The genes are TRBV7-2 and TRBJ1-2, with D possibly TRBD1 on 6 matching bases. CDR1 and CDR2 (germline): SGHTA, FQGNSA. V lost 0 bases and J 8 bases, leaving 25 bases between the germline ends. This CDR3 is 18 amino acids long. The DNA of the CDR3 is TGTGCCAGCAGCTTAGCCTCTAATCCATACACAGGGCAGGTCGGCTACACCTTC. This codes for CASSLASNPYTGQVGYTF. The full variable domain, its missing parts supplied by reference TRBV7-2 and TRBJ1-2, is GAGVSQSPSNKVTEKGKDVELRCDPISGHTALYWYRQSLGQGLEFLIYFQGNSAPDKSGLPSDRFSAERTGGSVSTLTIQRTQQEDSAVYLCASSLASNPYTGQVGYTFGSGTRLTVV.

This clonotype was picked up a small number of times. The V gene is TRBV2, the J gene TRBJ2-2, with TRBD1 matching over 10 bases. Per germline, CDR1 SNHLY and CDR2 FYNNEI. Trimming cost V 6 bases and J 3 bases; bases outside gene matches: 4. This CDR3 has 15 residues. CDR3 sequence (DNA): TGTGCCAGCAGCTGGGGACAGGGGTACACCGGGGAGCTGTTTTTT. Encoded protein: CASSWGQGYTGELFF.

The J gene is TRBJ2-7, the V gene TRBV6-7, with 9 bases matching TRBD2. TRBV6-7 is labeled an ORF, and its function is uncertain. The CDR3 is 17 residues long. J gave up 0 bases and V 6 bases, and 12 bases lay outside the gene matches. The CDR3 DNA is TGTGCCAGCAGGCCATCTAGCGGGGCCATCCTCTCCTACGAGCAGTACGTC. This encodes CASRPSSGAILSYEQYV.

This clonotype was detected a few times. This sequence joins TRBV4-2 and TRBJ2-5; D may be TRBD2 (5 bases). The CDR3 spans 17 residues. The germline V and J ends were trimmed by 0 bases and 1 base, with 15 bases remaining between them. The V gene's germline CDR1 is LGHNA and CDR2 YNFKEQ. CDR3 sequence (DNA): TGTGCCAGCAGCCAAGATTGGGCCAATCGGGGCCAAGAGACCCAGTACTTC. This encodes CASSQDWANRGQETQYF.

The V call is TRBV6-5, the J call TRBJ2-2, with 12 bases lining up with TRBD1. J was trimmed by 7 bases and V by 6 bases; bases with no gene match: 6. Germline CDR1 MNHEY, CDR2 SVGAGI. The CDR3 loop spans 15 amino acids. The CDR3 nucleotides are TGTGCCAGCAGGCCGGGACAGGGGGCTGGCGGGGAGCTGTTTTTT. This codes for CASRPGQGAGGELFF.

The chain is built from TRBV5-4 and TRBJ1-1, with TRBD1 as a possible D gene (5 bases). This CDR3 contains 12 residues. Per the germline V gene, CDR1 is SGHNT and CDR2 is YYREEE (reference sequence). V lost 4 bases and J 11 bases, leaving 15 bases between the germline ends. Here the CDR3 DNA reads TGTGCCAGCAGCGGGGTGGGAGGGGTGGCTTTCTTT. This encodes CASSGVGGVAFF.

This chain joins TRBV2 and TRBJ2-7; 8 positions agree with TRBD1. In germline, CDR1 is SNHLY, CDR2 FYNNEI. The CDR3 runs to 14 residues. V trimming: 3 bases; J trimming: 3 bases; junction bases outside the gene matches: 4. CDR3 nucleotide sequence: TGTGCCAGCAGTGATGGACAGGGTGACTACGAGCAGTACTTC. Protein sequence: CASSDGQGDYEQYF. The full variable domain, completed using reference TRBV2 and TRBJ2-7, is EPEVTQTPSHQVTQMGQEVILRCVPISNHLYFYWYRQILGQKVEFLVSFYNNEISEKSEIFDDQFSVERPDGSNFTLKIRSTKLEDSAMYFCASSDGQGDYEQYFGPGTRLTVT.

This clonotype was seen more than once but under ten times. J is TRBJ1-2 and V is TRBV27; D gene ambiguous. CDR3 length: 13 amino acids. Trimming took off 6 bases at V and 3 bases at J, with 11 bases between the two ends. CDR1 and CDR2 (germline): MNHEY, SMNVEV (reference sequence). The CDR3 DNA is TGTGCCAGCAGGGCGGACGGATACTATGGCTACACCTTC. Translating it yields CASRADGYYGYTF.

This chain links TRBV6-5 with TRBJ2-1; D might be TRBD2 (5 bases). This CDR3 has 15 amino acids. Looked up from germline, CDR1 is MNHEY and CDR2 is SVGAGI. V lost 1 base to trimming and J lost 0 bases, with 7 bases between them. Here the CDR3 DNA reads TGTGCCAGCAGTTACTTCGGGGTCTCCTACAATGAGCAGTTCTTC. Amino acids: CASSYFGVSYNEQFF.

This clonotype has a count of ten or more. The chain links TRBV7-2 to TRBJ1-5; D gene ambiguous. The V gene's germline CDR1 is SGHTA and CDR2 FQGNSA. Trimming cost V 1 base and J 4 bases, with 8 bases left between them. The CDR3 consists of 14 residues. CDR3 region: CASSLVALNQPQHF. DNA for the CDR3: TGTGCCAGCAGCTTAGTGGCGTTGAATCAGCCCCAGCATTTT.

This clonotype has only one observation. The CDR3 DNA is TGTGCCAGCAGCCCCGGGGACAGAAGCTCCTACGACCAGTACGTC. Residues: CASSPGDRSSYDQYV. The J gene is TRBJ2-7, the V gene TRBV28; 7 positions agree with TRBD1. There are 15 residues in the CDR3. Per the germline V gene, CDR1 is MDHEN and CDR2 is SYDVKM.

This clonotype appeared a few times. The chain has TRBV6-1 and TRBJ1-2, with D possibly matching TRBD1 (6 bases). V was cut by 6 bases and J by 5 bases, with 25 bases left in between. This CDR3 is built from 17 residues. CDR1 and CDR2 (germline): MNHNS, SASEGT. The CDR3 loop reads CASRKGPTGSKDYGYTF. DNA of the CDR3: TGTGCCAGCAGGAAGGGGCCTACAGGGTCGAAGGATTATGGCTACACCTTC.

This sequence joins TRBV2 and TRBJ2-1, with 8 bases identical to TRBD2. Germline CDR1 reads SNHLY; CDR2 reads FYNNEI. V lost 9 bases, J lost 4 bases, and 20 bases stayed unmatched. The CDR3 loop spans 18 amino acids. CDR3 residues: CARDFRGRSGLVYNEQFF. DNA for the CDR3: TGTGCCAGGGACTTCCGGGGTCGTTCGGGACTAGTTTACAATGAGCAGTTCTTC. Complete variable domain (other parts from reference TRBV2 and TRBJ2-1): EPEVTQTPSHQVTQMGQEVILRCVPISNHLYFYWYRQILGQKVEFLVSFYNNEISEKSEIFDDQFSVERPDGSNFTLKIRSTKLEDSAMYFCARDFRGRSGLVYNEQFFGPGTRLTVL.

This clonotype has a handful of counts. The chain has TRBV4-1 and TRBJ1-2; 7 nucleotides align to TRBD1. With 3 bases clipped from V and 1 base from J, the junction kept 11 bases outside the gene matches. This CDR3 region has 17 residues. Germline-derived CDR1 and CDR2 are MGHRA and YSYEKL. The CDR3 reads CASSHRPTGKYNYGYTF. DNA for the CDR3: TGCGCCAGCAGCCACCGACCGACAGGGAAATATAACTATGGCTACACCTTC.

Ten or more counts support this clonotype. This chain connects TRBV12-3 or TRBV12-4 to TRBJ2-3; D may be TRBD2 (6 bases). This CDR3 has 14 residues. The V and J ends lost 7 bases and 2 bases respectively, with 13 bases between them. In nucleotides, the CDR3 is TGTGCCAGCACCGAGGAGGGGTTCACAGATACGCAGTATTTT. Translating it yields CASTEEGFTDTQYF.

This clonotype was counted ten times or more. The chain is built from TRBV9 and TRBJ1-2; perhaps TRBD1 as D (6 bases). From germline, CDR1 is SGDLS and CDR2 YYNGEE. V gave up 4 bases and J gave up 3 bases, with 13 bases separating them. CDR3 length equals 14 residues. Here the CDR3 DNA reads TGTGCCAGCAGCCCAGGGGCAGGGGACTATGGCTACACCTTC. This codes for CASSPGAGDYGYTF.

At least ten counts were recorded for this clonotype. Germline and junction disagree at one end, which may indicate a read error. The chain is built from TRBV4-1 and TRBJ2-1, with 7 bases lining up with TRBD2. CDR1 MGHRA and CDR2 YSYEKL come from the germline V gene. This CDR3 has 11 residues. The CDR3 is CASSRGDEQFF. In DNA, the CDR3 is TGTGCCAGCAGTCGGGGGGATGAGCAGTTCTTC.

The chain recombines TRBV4-1 with TRBJ2-7, with TRBD1 as a possible D gene (6 bases). Trimming took off 5 bases at V and 4 bases at J, with 15 bases between the two ends. From germline, CDR1 is MGHRA and CDR2 YSYEKL. This CDR3 has 14 amino acids. The CDR3 sequence: CASSAEQGRYEQYF. The CDR3 DNA reads as TGCGCCAGCAGCGCGGAACAGGGTCGGTACGAGCAGTACTTC.